What follows are 19 T cell receptor beta chains derived from one specimen sequenced in a study of T cells after somatic rescue of genetic block. Clones were read by immunoSEQ multiplex PCR, and TCRdb kept only the in-frame ones, dropping some. Here the sample spans 10,000 to 15,000 clones, over 65% being singletons. Source material: peripheral blood mononuclear cells (PBMCs). The receptor source for this set is a boy aged 5 to 17.

The chain uses TRBV7-5 and TRBJ1-6. TRBV7-5 is described as a pseudogene. The CDR3 runs 17 residues. The DNA for the CDR3 is TGTGCCAGAAGCTTAGCGGACTCCAGCTCCTATAATTCACCCCTCCACTTT. It translates to CARSLADSSSYNSPLHF.

The V gene is TRBV5-1, the J gene TRBJ1-2; 7 bases match TRBD1. There are 16 residues in the CDR3. CDR1 and CDR2 from the germline V gene are SGHRS and YFSETQ. The ends lost 4 bases at V and 0 bases at J; junction bases unmatched: 9. The CDR3 DNA sequence: TGCGCCAGCAGCACTTTATCTCAGGGGGCTAACTATGGCTACACCTTC. It translates to CASSTLSQGANYGYTF.

The V call is TRBV2, the J call TRBJ1-4; 7 nucleotides align to TRBD1. The CDR3 has 16 residues. The germline V gene has CDR1 SNHLY and CDR2 FYNNEI. The V and J ends lost 2 bases and 2 bases, in that order; junction bases with no gene match: 5. The CDR3 loop is CASSESGGLTNEKLFF. The CDR3 DNA follows: TGTGCCAGCAGTGAATCAGGGGGGCTTACTAATGAAAAACTGTTTTTT.

This chain links TRBV15 with TRBJ1-1; D is undetermined. V gave up 0 bases and J gave up 2 bases, with 4 bases separating them. The CDR3 length is 13 residues. Germline V gene sequence: CDR1 LNHNV, CDR2 YYDKDF (reference sequence). CDR3 amino acids: CATSRDRNTEAFF. Written as DNA, the CDR3 is TGTGCCACCAGCAGAGATCGCAACACTGAAGCTTTCTTT.

CDR3 protein: CASSAAGREETQYF. CDR3 in DNA: TGTGCCAGCAGTGCGGCAGGGCGAGAAGAGACCCAGTACTTC. The chain joins TRBV27 to TRBJ2-5; possibly TRBD1 for D (5 bases). V was clipped by 5 bases and J by 3 bases, with 13 bases between them. The germline V gene has CDR1 MNHEY and CDR2 SMNVEV (reference sequence). The CDR3 contains 14 residues.

CDR3 residues: CASSFRAGGNLQQYF. In DNA form, the CDR3 reads TGTGCCAGCAGTTTTCGCGCGGGAGGTAATTTGCAGCAGTACTTC. V and J are TRBV28 and TRBJ2-5, with 8 positions matching TRBD2. The germline gives CDR1 MDHEN, CDR2 SYDVKM. The CDR3 covers 15 residues. The V gene end was trimmed by 3 bases and the J gene end by 11 bases; junction bases not matched to a gene: 14.

This chain joins TRBV21-1 and TRBJ2-3; TRBD2, the table's D call, lacks a check against the DNA. TRBV21-1 is described as a pseudogene. CDR3 length: 17 amino acids. The CDR3 loop is CASSPLATPISTDTQYF. DNA for the CDR3: TGTGCCAGCAGCCCCCTTGCGACTCCTATCAGCACAGATACGCAGTATTTT.

The chain combines TRBV5-1 with TRBJ1-3; D ambiguous. The CDR3 extends over 15 amino acids. V lost 5 bases and J lost 0, with 12 bases in between. Germline V gene data show CDR1 as SGHRS and CDR2 as YFSETQ. Here the CDR3 reads CASSTKPLSGNTIYF. The CDR3 DNA follows: TGCGCCAGCAGTACAAAACCACTCTCTGGAAACACCATATATTTT. Using reference TRBV5-1 and TRBJ1-3 for the parts outside the CDR3, the full variable domain is KAGVTQTPRYLIKTRGQQVTLSCSPISGHRSVSWYQQTPGQGLQFLFEYFSETQRNKGNFPGRFSGRQFSNSRSEMNVSTLELGDSALYLCASSTKPLSGNTIYFGEGSWLTVV.

Points on this clone: Relative to the germline gene, one junction end is altered; a read error may explain this. The chain combines TRBV19 with TRBJ2-3; possibly TRBD1 for D (5 bases). CDR1 is LNHDA, CDR2 SQIVND, per germline (reference sequence). This CDR3 is 14 amino acids long. The CDR3 DNA reads as TGTGCAAGTAGTATCCAGGGCAGCACAGATACGCAGTATTTT. This gives the protein CASSIQGSTDTQYF.

This clone was detected only once. V is TRBV7-9 and J is TRBJ2-7; 7 bases align to TRBD1. Germline V gene sequence: CDR1 SEHNR, CDR2 FQNEAQ (reference sequence). With V trimmed by 5 bases and J by 7 bases, 8 bases remained unmatched. The CDR3 is made up of 13 amino acids. CDR3 region: CASSAGTVVEQYF. The CDR3 DNA reads TGTGCCAGCAGCGCCGGGACAGTCGTTGAGCAGTACTTC. Using reference TRBV7-9 and TRBJ2-7 for the parts outside the CDR3, the full variable domain is DTGVSQNPRHKITKRGQNVTFRCDPISEHNRLYWYRQTLGQGPEFLTYFQNEAQLEKSRLLSDRFSAERPKGSFSTLEIQRTEQGDSAMYLCASSAGTVVEQYFGPGTRLTVT.

This clone was seen only a few times. The chain joins TRBV5-6 to TRBJ2-5; the match to TRBD2 covers 14 bases. V trimming: 3 bases; J trimming: 6 bases; junction bases outside the gene matches: 7. Germline lookup yields CDR1 SGHDT and CDR2 YYEEEE. The CDR3 totals 16 residues. In nucleotides, the CDR3 is TGTGCCAGCAGCTCCGGGACTAGCGGGAGTAGAAAGACCCAGTACTTC. Translating it yields CASSSGTSGSRKTQYF.

This clone ranks as medium-sized. The chain is built from TRBV18 and TRBJ2-2; the D is unclear. This CDR3 spans 16 amino acids. The V gene's germline CDR1 is KGHSH and CDR2 LQKENI. Trimming cost V 4 bases and J 4 bases, with 16 bases left between them. The CDR3 bases are TGTGCCAGCTCACTTTTTGGGGTCCTAGGCACCGGGGAGCTGTTTTTT. Its translation is CASSLFGVLGTGELFF. Drawing the rest from reference TRBV18 and TRBJ2-2, the complete variable domain is NAGVMQNPRHLVRRRGQEARLRCSPMKGHSHVYWYRQLPEEGLKFMVYLQKENIIDESGMPKERFSAEFPKEGPSILRIQQVVRGDSAAYFCASSLFGVLGTGELFFGEGSRLTVL.

The V gene is TRBV28, the J gene TRBJ1-5; TRBD1 matches 8 bases. The CDR3 extends over 15 amino acids. The junction had 7 bases not matched to a gene; V was cut back by 3 bases and J by 6 bases. The germline V gene has CDR1 MDHEN and CDR2 SYDVKM. The CDR3 here is CASSFLRQGFQPQHF. CDR3 nucleotide sequence: TGTGCCAGCAGTTTTCTAAGACAGGGGTTTCAGCCCCAGCATTTT.

This chain uses TRBV27 with TRBJ2-1; 8 bases are a match to TRBD2. J was trimmed by 7 bases and V by 2 bases; bases with no gene match: 13. CDR3 length: 17 amino acids. CDR1 and CDR2 (germline): MNHEY, SMNVEV (reference sequence). The CDR3 sequence: CASSLREGTSISNEQFF. CDR3 DNA sequence: TGTGCCAGCAGTTTAAGGGAAGGGACTAGTATAAGTAATGAGCAGTTCTTC.

This clone was picked up a small number of times. The rearrangement uses TRBV5-1 and TRBJ2-7; the match to TRBD1 covers 10 bases. Losses at the gene ends were 6 bases for V and 3 bases for J; bases not matched to a gene: 6. CDR3 length: 14 residues. Germline CDR1 and CDR2: SGHRS and YFSETQ. In DNA, the CDR3 is TGCGCCAGCATGCTCGACAGGGGGCTCTACGAGCAGTACTTC. Amino acids: CASMLDRGLYEQYF.

The rearrangement links TRBV27 to TRBJ2-3, with 7 bases matching TRBD2. The V gene end was trimmed by 9 bases and the J gene end by 8 bases; junction bases not matched to a gene: 17. Looked up from germline, CDR1 is MNHEY and CDR2 is SMNVEV (reference sequence). This CDR3 has 15 amino acids. The CDR3 is CASGTGLRGPLTQYF. Written as DNA, the CDR3 is TGTGCCAGTGGGACGGGACTAAGAGGTCCACTTACGCAGTATTTT.

The CDR3 DNA reads as TGTGCCAGCAGCTTTACCTCCGCTAGCGGGGGTTACGAGCAGTACTTC. It specifies CASSFTSASGGYEQYF. This chain links TRBV7-8 with TRBJ2-7; 10 nucleotides align to TRBD2. Looked up from germline, CDR1 is SGHVS and CDR2 is FQNEAQ. V lost 3 bases and J lost 4; bases outside the gene matches: 9. This CDR3 spans 16 amino acids.

The chain uses TRBV19 and TRBJ1-3; D is possibly TRBD1 (5 bases). V was clipped by 4 bases and J by 4 bases, with 8 bases between them. The CDR3 is 13 amino acids. The germline CDR1 and CDR2 sequences are LNHDA and SQIVND (reference sequence). CDR3 residues: CASSTRAGNTIYF. Written as DNA, the CDR3 is TGTGCCAGTAGTACCAGGGCCGGAAACACCATATATTTT.

DNA of the CDR3: TGTGCCTGGAGTTCCTCCAGTCGTGATAATGAAAAACTGTTTTTT. Its translation: CAWSSSSRDNEKLFF. This rearrangement joins TRBV30 to TRBJ1-4; D remains ambiguous. The germline V and J ends were trimmed by 2 bases and 4 bases, with 14 bases remaining between them. The germline gives CDR1 GTSNPN, CDR2 SVGIG (reference sequence). The CDR3 runs 15 residues.